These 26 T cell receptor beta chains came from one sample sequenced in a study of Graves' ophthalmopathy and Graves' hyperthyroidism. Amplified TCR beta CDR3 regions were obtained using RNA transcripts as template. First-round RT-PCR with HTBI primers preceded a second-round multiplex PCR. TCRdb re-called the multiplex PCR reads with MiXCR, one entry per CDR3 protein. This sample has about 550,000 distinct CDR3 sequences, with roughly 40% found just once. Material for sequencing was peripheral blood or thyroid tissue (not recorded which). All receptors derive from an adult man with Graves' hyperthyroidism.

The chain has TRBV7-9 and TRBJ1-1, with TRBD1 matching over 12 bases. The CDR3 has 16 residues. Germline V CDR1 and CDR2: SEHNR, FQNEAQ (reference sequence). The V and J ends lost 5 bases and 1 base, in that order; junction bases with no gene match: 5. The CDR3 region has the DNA TGTGCCAGCAGCCACGGGACAGGGGGCTCGAACACTGAAGCTTTCTTT. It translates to CASSHGTGGSNTEAFF.

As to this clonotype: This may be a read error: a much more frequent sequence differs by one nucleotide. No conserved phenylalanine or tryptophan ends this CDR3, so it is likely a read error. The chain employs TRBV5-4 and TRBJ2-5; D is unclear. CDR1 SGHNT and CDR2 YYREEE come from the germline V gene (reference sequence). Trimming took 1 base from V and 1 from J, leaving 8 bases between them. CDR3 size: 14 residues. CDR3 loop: CASSLSRAQETQYL. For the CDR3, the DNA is TGTGCCAGCAGCTTGAGTCGGGCCCAAGAGACCCAGTACCTC.

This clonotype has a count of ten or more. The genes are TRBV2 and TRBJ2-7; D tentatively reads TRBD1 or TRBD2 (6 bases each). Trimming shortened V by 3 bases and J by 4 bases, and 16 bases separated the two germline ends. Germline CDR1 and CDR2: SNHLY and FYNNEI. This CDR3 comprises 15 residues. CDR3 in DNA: TGTGCCAGCAGTGATGAAGGAGGGGGTGGGTACGAGCAGTACTTC. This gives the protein CASSDEGGGGYEQYF.

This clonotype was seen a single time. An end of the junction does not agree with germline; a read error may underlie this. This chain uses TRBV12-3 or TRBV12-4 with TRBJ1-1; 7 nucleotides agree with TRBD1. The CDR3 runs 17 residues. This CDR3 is CASSLGGGQPMNTKAFF. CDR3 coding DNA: TGTGCCAGCAGCCTGGGTGGGGGACAGCCCATGAACACTAAAGCTTTCTTT.

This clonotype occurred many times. As DNA, the CDR3 is TGTGCCAGCAGCACCCGGACAGGGGACTTATACGAGCAGTACTTC. This sequence encodes CASSTRTGDLYEQYF. The chain combines TRBV11-2 with TRBJ2-7, with 9 bases fitting TRBD1. This CDR3 is built from 15 residues. Germline trimming cut 5 bases from V and 4 bases from J; bases unmatched to any gene: 9. Germline CDR1 and CDR2: SGHAT and FQNNGV.

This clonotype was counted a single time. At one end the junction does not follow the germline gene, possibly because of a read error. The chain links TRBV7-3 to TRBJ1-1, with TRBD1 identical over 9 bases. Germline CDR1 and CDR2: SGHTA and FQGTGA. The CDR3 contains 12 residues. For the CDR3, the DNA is TGCGCCAGTGTCGGGACAGGGTCTGAAGCTTTCTTT. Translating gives CASVGTGSEAFF. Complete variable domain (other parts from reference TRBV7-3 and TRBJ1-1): GAGVSQTPSNKVTEKGKYVELRCDPISGHTALYWYRQSLGQGPEFLIYFQGTGAADDSGLPNDRFFAVRPEGSVSTLKIQRTERGDSAVYLCASVGTGSEAFFGQGTRLTVV.

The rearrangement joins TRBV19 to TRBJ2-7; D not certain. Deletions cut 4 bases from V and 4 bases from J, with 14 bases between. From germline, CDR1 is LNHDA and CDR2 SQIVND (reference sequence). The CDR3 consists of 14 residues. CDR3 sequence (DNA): TGTGCCAGTAGTACCTCGGTAGGGATGTACGAGCAGTACTTC. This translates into CASSTSVGMYEQYF.

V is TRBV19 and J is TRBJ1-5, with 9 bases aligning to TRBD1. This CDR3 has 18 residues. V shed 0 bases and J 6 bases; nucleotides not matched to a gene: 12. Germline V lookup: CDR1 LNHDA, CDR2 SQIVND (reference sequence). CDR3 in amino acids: CASSIDSLGDRDFQPQHF. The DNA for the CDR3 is TGTGCCAGTAGTATAGATTCGTTGGGGGACAGGGATTTTCAGCCCCAGCATTTT.

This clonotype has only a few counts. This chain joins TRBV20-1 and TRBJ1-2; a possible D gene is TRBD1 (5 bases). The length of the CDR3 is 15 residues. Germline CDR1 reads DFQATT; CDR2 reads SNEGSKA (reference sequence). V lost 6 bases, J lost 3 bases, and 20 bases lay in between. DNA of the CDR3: TGCAGTGCCAAAGACAGAAAACAATGGGACTATGGCTACACCTTC. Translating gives CSAKDRKQWDYGYTF.

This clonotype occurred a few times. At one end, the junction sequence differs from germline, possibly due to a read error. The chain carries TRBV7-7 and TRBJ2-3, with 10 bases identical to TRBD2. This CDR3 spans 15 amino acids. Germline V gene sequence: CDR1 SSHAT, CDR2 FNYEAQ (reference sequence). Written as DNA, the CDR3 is TGTGCTAGCAGCCCTGGGACTAGCGGCACAGATACGCAGTATTTT. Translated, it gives CASSPGTSGTDTQYF.

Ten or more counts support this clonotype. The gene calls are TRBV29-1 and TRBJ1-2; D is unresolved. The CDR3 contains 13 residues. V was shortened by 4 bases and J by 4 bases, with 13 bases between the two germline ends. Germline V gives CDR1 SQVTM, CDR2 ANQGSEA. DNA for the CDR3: TGCAGCGTTGCCCAACTACGGGGCTATGGCTACACCTTC. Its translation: CSVAQLRGYGYTF. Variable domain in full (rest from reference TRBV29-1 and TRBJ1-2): SAVISQKPSRDICQRGTSLTIQCQVDSQVTMMFWYRQQPGQSLTLIATANQGSEATYESGFVIDKFPISRPNLTFSTLTVSNMSPEDSSIYLCSVAQLRGYGYTFGSGTRLTVV.

CDR3: CSASGGHYNEQFF. In nucleotides, the CDR3 is TGCAGTGCTAGCGGGGGGCACTACAATGAGCAGTTCTTC. This chain uses TRBV20-1 with TRBJ2-7, with D possibly matching TRBD2 (7 bases). The J call may not be correct, given that the DNA end is closer to TRBJ2-1. Per the germline V gene, CDR1 is DFQATT and CDR2 is SNEGSKA (reference sequence). The CDR3 is 13 residues long.

This CDR3 reads CASIDRGRGTDTQYF. CDR3 DNA sequence: TGTGCCAGCATTGACAGGGGGCGAGGCACAGATACGCAGTATTTT. This chain joins TRBV2 and TRBJ2-3; 10 positions agree with TRBD1. In germline, CDR1 is SNHLY, CDR2 FYNNEI. With 7 bases clipped from V and 1 base from J, the junction kept 5 bases outside the gene matches. The CDR3 runs to 15 residues. Full variable domain (remainder filled in from reference TRBV2 and TRBJ2-3): EPEVTQTPSHQVTQMGQEVILRCVPISNHLYFYWYRQILGQKVEFLVSFYNNEISEKSEIFDDQFSVERPDGSNFTLKIRSTKLEDSAMYFCASIDRGRGTDTQYFGPGTRLTVL.

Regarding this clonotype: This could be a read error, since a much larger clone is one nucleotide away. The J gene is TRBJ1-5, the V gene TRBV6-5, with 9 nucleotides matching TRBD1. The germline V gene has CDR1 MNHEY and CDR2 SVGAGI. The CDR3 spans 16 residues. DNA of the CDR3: TGTGTCAGCAGTTGGGTCGGGACAGGGCGGGATCAGCCCCAGCATTTT. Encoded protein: CVSSWVGTGRDQPQHF.

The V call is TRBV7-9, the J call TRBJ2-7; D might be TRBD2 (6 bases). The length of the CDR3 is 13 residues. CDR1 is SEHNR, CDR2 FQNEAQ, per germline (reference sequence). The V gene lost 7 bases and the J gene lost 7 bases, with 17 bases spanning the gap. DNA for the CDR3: TGTGCCAGCATCAAACAGGAGGGCAATGAGCAGTACTTC. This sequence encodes CASIKQEGNEQYF.

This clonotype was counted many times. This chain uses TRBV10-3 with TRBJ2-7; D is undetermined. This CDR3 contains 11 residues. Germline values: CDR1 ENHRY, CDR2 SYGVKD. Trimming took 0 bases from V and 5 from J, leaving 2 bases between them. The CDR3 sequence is CAISESHEQYF. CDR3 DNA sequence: TGTGCCATCAGTGAGTCTCACGAGCAGTACTTC.

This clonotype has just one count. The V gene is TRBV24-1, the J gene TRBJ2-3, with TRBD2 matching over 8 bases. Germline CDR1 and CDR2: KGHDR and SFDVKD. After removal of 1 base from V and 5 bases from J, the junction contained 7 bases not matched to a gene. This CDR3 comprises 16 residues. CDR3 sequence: CATSDFSAGEVDTQYF. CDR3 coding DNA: TGTGCCACCAGTGATTTTTCAGCGGGAGAGGTAGATACGCAGTATTTT.

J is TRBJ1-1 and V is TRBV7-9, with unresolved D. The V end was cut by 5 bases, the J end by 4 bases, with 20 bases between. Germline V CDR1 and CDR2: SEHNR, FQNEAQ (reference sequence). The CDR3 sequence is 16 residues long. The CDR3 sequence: CASSPLMSGRFTEAFF. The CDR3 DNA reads TGTGCCAGCAGCCCGCTTATGTCCGGGAGGTTCACTGAAGCTTTCTTT. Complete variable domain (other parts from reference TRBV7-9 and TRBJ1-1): DTGVSQNPRHKITKRGQNVTFRCDPISEHNRLYWYRQTLGQGPEFLTYFQNEAQLEKSRLLSDRFSAERPKGSFSTLEIQRTEQGDSAMYLCASSPLMSGRFTEAFFGQGTRLTVV.

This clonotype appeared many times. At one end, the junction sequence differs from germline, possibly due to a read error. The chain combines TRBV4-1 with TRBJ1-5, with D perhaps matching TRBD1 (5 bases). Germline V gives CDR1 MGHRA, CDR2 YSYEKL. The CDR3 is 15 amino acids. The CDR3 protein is CASSQGLGLRQPQHF. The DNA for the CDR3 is TGTGCCAGCAGCCAAGGATTGGGGCTGCGGCAGCCCCAGCATTTT.

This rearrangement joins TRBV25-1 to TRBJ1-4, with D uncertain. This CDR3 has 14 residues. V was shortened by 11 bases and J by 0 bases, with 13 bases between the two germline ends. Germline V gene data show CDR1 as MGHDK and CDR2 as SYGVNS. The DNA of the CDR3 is TGTGCCTGGAGAGGGCAGGCAACTAATGAAAAACTGTTTTTT. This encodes CAWRGQATNEKLFF.

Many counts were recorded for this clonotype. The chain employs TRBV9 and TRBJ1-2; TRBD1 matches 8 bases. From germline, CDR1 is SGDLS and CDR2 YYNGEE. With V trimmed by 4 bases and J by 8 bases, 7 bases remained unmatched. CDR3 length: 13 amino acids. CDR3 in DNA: TGTGCCAGCAGCTTGGACAGGGCGCGCGGCTACACCTTC. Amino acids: CASSLDRARGYTF. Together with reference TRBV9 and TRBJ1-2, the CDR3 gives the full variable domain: DSGVTQTPKHLITATGQRVTLRCSPRSGDLSVYWYQQSLDQGLQFLIQYYNGEERAKGNILERFSAQQFPDLHSELNLSSLELGDSALYFCASSLDRARGYTFGSGTRLTVV.

For the CDR3, the DNA is TGTGCCAGTAGTACGGAAACAGGGATACTGGTGTCTGACGAAAAACTGTTTTTT. Translated, it gives CASSTETGILVSDEKLFF. The chain links TRBV19 to TRBJ1-4; TRBD1 is a possible D gene (6 bases). CDR1 and CDR2 from the germline V gene are LNHDA and SQIVND (reference sequence). This CDR3 has 18 amino acids. Trimming removed 4 bases at V and 8 bases at J, with 26 bases between.

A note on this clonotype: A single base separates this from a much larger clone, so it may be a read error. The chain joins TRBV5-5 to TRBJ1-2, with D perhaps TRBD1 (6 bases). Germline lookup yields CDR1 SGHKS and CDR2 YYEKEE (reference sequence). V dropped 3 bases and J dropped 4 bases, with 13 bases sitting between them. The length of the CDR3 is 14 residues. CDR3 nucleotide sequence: TGTGCCAGCAGCTGGGAACAGGGACCCTATGGCTACACCTTC. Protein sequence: CASSWEQGPYGYTF.

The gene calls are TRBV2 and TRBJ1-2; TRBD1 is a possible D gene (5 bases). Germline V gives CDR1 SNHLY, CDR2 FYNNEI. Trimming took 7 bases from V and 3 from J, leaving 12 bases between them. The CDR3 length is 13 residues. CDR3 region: CASTGGVDYGYTF. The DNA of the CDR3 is TGTGCCAGCACGGGGGGGGTGGACTATGGCTACACCTTC.

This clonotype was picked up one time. The CDR3 DNA is TGTGCCAGCGGAGTACAGGGCAATAATTCACCCCTCCACTTT. This gives the protein CASGVQGNNSPLHF. This chain uses TRBV27 with TRBJ1-6; D is possibly TRBD1 (6 bases). The germline gives CDR1 MNHEY, CDR2 SMNVEV (reference sequence). The CDR3 length is 14 residues. V was shortened by 8 bases and J by 5 bases, with 13 bases between the two germline ends.

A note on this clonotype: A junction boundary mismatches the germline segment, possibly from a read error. The CDR3: CASSYGRMGTEAFF. CDR3 DNA: TGTGCCAGCAGCTATGGCAGGATGGGGACTGAAGCTTTCTTT. V and J are TRBV5-1 and TRBJ1-1; D not certain. Per the germline V gene, CDR1 is SGHRS and CDR2 is YFSETQ. This CDR3 spans 14 amino acids.